Sequencing of this T cell receptor (beta chain) was carried out in a study of spatial heterogeneity in lung cancer. Deletions cut 5 bases from V and 1 base from J, with 18 bases between. This CDR3 has 17 amino acids. Individual TCR cDNA molecules each bore their own unique molecular identifier. TCRdb re-analysed the 5' RACE reads in MiXCR, keeping a single row per CDR3 protein. The sample contains about 52,000 distinct CDR3 sequences, about 7.4% of which appear only once. The time point is: blood at routine non-recurrence follow-up after resection. Unsorted samples of tumor, nontumor lung or frozen PBMC had their whole RNA sequenced.

This sample comprised PBMCs, obtained at follow-up. V is TRBV12-3 or TRBV12-4 and J is TRBJ1-5; D gene unclear. This sequence was found in a female donor with early-stage non-small cell lung cancer. CDR3 sequence: CASSTAAKGNSNQPQHF. In DNA form, the CDR3 reads TGTGCCAGCAGTACCGCTGCGAAGGGAAACAGCAATCAGCCCCAGCATTTT.